Presented here are 18 T cell receptor beta chains from one specimen sequenced in a study of OX40 agonist ivuxolimab in advanced cancers. Sequencing was performed with immunoSEQ multiplex PCR; in TCRdb, only in-frame clones are kept and a portion is missing. The table lists over 150,000 clones, around 94% of them singletons. Sequences were derived from CD4+ or CD8+ T cells sorted from blood, sampled in a trial of the OX40 agonist ivuxolimab. The receptors originated from an adult with an advanced solid tumor such as melanoma, head and neck, liver or kidney cancer.

The chain recombines TRBV9 with TRBJ1-1; 7 bases align to TRBD1. V was clipped by 4 bases and J by 1 base; unmatched bases: 7. Germline CDR1 and CDR2: SGDLS and YYNGEE. The CDR3 sequence is 15 residues long. CDR3 amino acids: CASSLRTGPNTEAFF. The CDR3, as DNA: TGTGCCAGCAGCCTACGGACAGGACCGAACACTGAAGCTTTCTTT. The full variable domain, rest sourced from reference TRBV9 and TRBJ1-1, is DSGVTQTPKHLITATGQRVTLRCSPRSGDLSVYWYQQSLDQGLQFLIQYYNGEERAKGNILERFSAQQFPDLHSELNLSSLELGDSALYFCASSLRTGPNTEAFFGQGTRLTVV.

The chain has TRBV7-2 and TRBJ1-4; D is possibly TRBD1 (5 bases). Trimming removed 5 bases at V and 5 bases at J, with 12 bases between. Germline CDR1 and CDR2: SGHTA and FQGNSA. The CDR3 runs to 14 residues. The CDR3 sequence is CASSLWGVNEKLFF. The CDR3 DNA follows: TGTGCCAGCAGCCTCTGGGGGGTGAATGAAAAACTGTTTTTT.

The gene calls are TRBV27 and TRBJ1-4; D is perhaps TRBD1 (5 bases). This CDR3 spans 15 amino acids. The germline V gene has CDR1 MNHEY and CDR2 SMNVEV (reference sequence). Between the trimmed V and J ends, which lost 6 bases and 1 base, there was a span of 12 bases. The CDR3 here is CASSSLGVTNEKLFF. Here the CDR3 DNA reads TGTGCCAGCAGCTCACTAGGGGTAACTAATGAAAAACTGTTTTTT. The full variable domain, with the rest looked up from reference TRBV27 and TRBJ1-4, is EAQVTQNPRYLITVTGKKLTVTCSQNMNHEYMSWYRQDPGLGLRQIYYSMNVEVTDKGDVPEGYKVSRKEKRNFPLILESPSPNQTSLYFCASSSLGVTNEKLFFGSGTQLSVL.

V is TRBV4-2 and J is TRBJ1-4; the D is unclear. From germline, CDR1 is LGHNA and CDR2 YNFKEQ. The CDR3 contains 17 residues. The V and J ends lost 4 bases and 5 bases respectively, with 20 bases between them. DNA for the CDR3: TGTGCCAGCAGCCGAGCCCCGGGGAGGACGGTGAATGAAAAACTGTTTTTT. Translation gives CASSRAPGRTVNEKLFF.

The J gene is TRBJ2-7, the V gene TRBV6-5, with D unresolved. Trimming removed 6 bases at V and 2 bases at J, with 5 bases between. The CDR3 covers 11 residues. Germline V lookup: CDR1 MNHEY, CDR2 SVGAGI. The CDR3 reads CASRGTYEQYF. The CDR3 DNA reads TGTGCCAGCAGAGGTACCTACGAGCAGTACTTC.

V and J are TRBV5-1 and TRBJ2-2, with 7 bases aligning to TRBD1. The junction had 2 bases not matched to a gene; V was cut back by 0 bases and J by 6 bases. The germline CDR1 and CDR2 sequences are SGHRS and YFSETQ. The CDR3 sequence is 14 residues long. CDR3 DNA sequence: TGCGCCAGCAGCTTGGAAGGGGGCCCCGGGGAGCTGTTTTTT. Translation: CASSLEGGPGELFF.

CDR3 bases: TGCGCCAGCAGCTCTTTGGGTCAAGGCCCGGACACTGAAGCTTTCTTT. It specifies CASSSLGQGPDTEAFF. The chain uses TRBV5-1 and TRBJ1-1, with unresolved D. Trimming left V 3 bases short and J 3 bases short, with 18 bases between. The V gene's germline CDR1 is SGHRS and CDR2 YFSETQ. The CDR3 totals 16 residues.

The chain combines TRBV7-2 with TRBJ2-1; TRBD2 might be the D (6 bases). V dropped 4 bases and J dropped 11 bases, with 12 bases sitting between them. Per the germline V gene, CDR1 is SGHTA and CDR2 is FQGNSA. The CDR3 is 12 amino acids. CDR3 amino acids: CASSSPGGQQFF. CDR3 bases: TGTGCCAGCAGCTCGCCCGGGGGTCAGCAGTTCTTC.

This clone appeared once. V and J are TRBV28 and TRBJ2-1; TRBD2 might be the D (5 bases). Germline assignment: CDR1 MDHEN and CDR2 SYDVKM. Trimming cost V 8 bases and J 5 bases, with 19 bases left between them. The CDR3 spans 15 residues. The DNA of the CDR3 is TGTGCCAGCGGCCCCGGGGATCGTCGTAACAATGAGCAGTTCTTC. Amino acid sequence: CASGPGDRRNNEQFF.

The genes are TRBV5-1 and TRBJ1-2, with 8 bases that match TRBD1. The CDR3 spans 14 residues. Germline CDR1 SGHRS, CDR2 YFSETQ. V was pared by 3 bases and J by 8 bases, with 9 bases of the junction left unmatched. This chain's CDR3 is CASSSDRAARGYTF. CDR3 DNA: TGCGCCAGCAGCTCGGACAGGGCGGCGAGAGGCTACACCTTC.

This chain joins TRBV19 and TRBJ2-7; a weak D match, TRBD2 (7 bases). Trimming cost V 5 bases and J 4 bases, with 21 bases left between them. The length of the CDR3 is 16 residues. Germline V CDR1 and CDR2: LNHDA, SQIVND (reference sequence). This CDR3 reads CASSSSLTGGFYEQYF. The CDR3 nucleotides are TGTGCCAGTAGTTCATCCCTAACGGGGGGCTTTTACGAGCAGTACTTC.

This chain uses TRBV27 with TRBJ1-4; the match to TRBD1 covers 8 bases. The CDR3 consists of 15 residues. Germline trimming cut 3 bases from V and 7 bases from J; bases unmatched to any gene: 7. Germline V CDR1 and CDR2: MNHEY, SMNVEV (reference sequence). The CDR3 spells CASSFGRGRGEKLFF. The CDR3 nucleotides are TGTGCCAGCAGTTTTGGCAGGGGGCGCGGTGAAAAACTGTTTTTT.

The chain combines TRBV10-3 with TRBJ2-4; TRBD2 agrees at 7 bases. V lost 3 bases, J lost 7 bases, and 9 bases stayed unmatched. The CDR3 length is 15 residues. The germline gives CDR1 ENHRY, CDR2 SYGVKD. Written as DNA, the CDR3 is TGTGCCATCAGTGATGGATGGGAGGGAAGCAACATTCAGTACTTC. Translating it yields CAISDGWEGSNIQYF.

This sequence joins TRBV9 and TRBJ2-3, with D tentatively TRBD1 (5 bases). This CDR3 spans 16 amino acids. The germline V gene encodes CDR1 SGDLS and CDR2 YYNGEE. Trimming removed 0 bases at V and 1 base at J, with 12 bases between. CDR3 protein: CASSVGAGWGTDTQYF. Here the CDR3 DNA reads TGTGCCAGCAGCGTAGGGGCAGGGTGGGGCACAGATACGCAGTATTTT.

V usage is TRBV30 and J usage is TRBJ1-5; no reliable D call. The length of the CDR3 is 14 residues. V shed 3 bases and J shed 0 bases, with 9 bases lying between them. Germline V gives CDR1 GTSNPN, CDR2 SVGIG (reference sequence). The CDR3 nucleotides read TGTGCCTGGAGGGGTCAATATAGCAATCAGCCCCAGCATTTT. Translated: CAWRGQYSNQPQHF.

The chain joins TRBV11-2 to TRBJ1-3; D not resolved. Trimming left V 3 bases short and J 1 base short, with 10 bases between. Germline CDR1 is SGHAT and CDR2 is FQNNGV. The CDR3 is made up of 15 amino acids. CDR3 nucleotide sequence: TGTGCCAGCAGCTTTCAGATCCTTTCTGGAAACACCATATATTTT. Its translation: CASSFQILSGNTIYF.

The chain recombines TRBV11-3 with TRBJ1-1, with 8 bases fitting TRBD1. Germline-derived CDR1 and CDR2 are SGHNT and YENEEA. Germline trimming cut 5 bases from V and 0 bases from J; bases unmatched to any gene: 2. CDR3 length: 14 amino acids. CDR3 DNA: TGTGCCAGCAGCCGGGACAGGTTGAACACTGAAGCTTTCTTT. Translated: CASSRDRLNTEAFF.

The chain combines TRBV18 with TRBJ2-7; D might be TRBD1 or TRBD2, each matching 5 bases. Germline V gene lookup returns CDR1 KGHSH and CDR2 LQKENI. The V gene lost 6 bases and the J gene lost 2 bases, with 11 bases spanning the gap. This CDR3 has 13 amino acids. CDR3 coding DNA: TGTGCCAGCTCGCCCGGGACCCCCTACGAGCAGTACTTC. This sequence encodes CASSPGTPYEQYF.